This is a list of T cell receptor beta chains from one sample in a study of blood T cell repertoires in COVID-19. The method was immunoSEQ multiplex PCR; TCRdb's version includes in-frame clones alone and lacks a portion of them. The sample has fewer than 250,000 clones; 88% are singletons. The sequencing input was peripheral blood. These receptor sequences come from a human donor in a cohort sampled during active COVID-19. Each CDR3 is given with its conserved first and last residue. Each record gives: V gene, clone size, D gene, J gene, CDR3 DNA, CDR3 protein. The D gene is left open where the match is weak. Only some rows state a clone size, as once, few, many or a class for expanded clones.

TRBV28,-,-,TRBJ1-5,TGTGCCAGCAGTTTAGAGGGTATTGGCAATCAGCCCCAGCATTTT,CASSLEGIGNQPQHF
TRBV10-3,-,TRBD2,TRBJ2-3,TGTGCCATCAGTGGGGCTAGCGGGGGGGGAGATACGCAGTATTTT,CAISGASGGGDTQYF
TRBV5-1,-,TRBD1,TRBJ2-5,TGCGCCAGCAGCTTGGGGAGACAGGGCCAAGAGACCCAGTACTTC,CASSLGRQGQETQYF
TRBV7-2,-,-,TRBJ2-7,TGTGCCAGCAGCCCTGACACCGGGATATACTACGAGCAGTACTTC,CASSPDTGIYYEQYF
TRBV28,-,TRBD1,TRBJ2-5,TGTGCCAGCAGTTCAGAAGCAACAGGGGCCGGGTACTTC,CASSSEATGAGYF
TRBV7-9,-,TRBD1,TRBJ1-1,TGTGCCAGCAGCCACCGGGACAGGAACACTGAAGCTTTCTTT,CASSHRDRNTEAFF
TRBV19,-,-,TRBJ2-6,TGTGCCAGTAGTATACAGGGAGGGGCCAACGTCCTGACTTTC,CASSIQGGANVLTF
TRBV29-1,-,-,TRBJ2-3,TGCAGCGTTTACGGACTACCTTTCACAGATACGCAGTATTTT,CSVYGLPFTDTQYF
TRBV19,-,TRBD1,TRBJ1-2,TGTGCCAGTAGCCCTACAGGGGGGGCAGGTTTCTATGGCTACACCTTC,CASSPTGGAGFYGYTF
TRBV5-1,-,-,TRBJ1-4,TGCGCCAGCAGCTTGGGATCGGGGGATAATGAAAAACTGTTTTTT,CASSLGSGDNEKLFF
TRBV6-5,-,-,TRBJ1-2,TGTGCCAGCAGTCCAGAGGCCATAGACTATGGCTACACCTTC,CASSPEAIDYGYTF
TRBV14,many,-,TRBJ2-7,TGTGCCAGCAGCCTTACCGGGACCTACGAGCAGTACTTC,CASSLTGTYEQYF
TRBV5-5,-,TRBD2,TRBJ2-1,TGTGCCAGCAGCGTTCGACTAGCGGGAGATAACAATGAGCAGTTCTTC,CASSVRLAGDNNEQFF
TRBV4-3,-,-,TRBJ1-5,TGCGCCAGCAGCCAAGACGTCGTTTTTCAGCCCCAGCATTTT,CASSQDVVFQPQHF
TRBV2,once,TRBD2,TRBJ2-3,TGTGCCAGCAGCCGAGGACGGGGGGGCCCAGATACGCAGTATTTT,CASSRGRGGPDTQYF
TRBV7-9,-,-,TRBJ2-1,TGTGCCAGCAGCTTAGCGCGCGACTATCCCCTTTCTGAATACAATGAGCAGTTCTTC,CASSLARDYPLSEYNEQFF
TRBV2,-,-,TRBJ2-7,TGTGCCAGCAGTGAACACTTCTACGAGCAGTACTTC,CASSEHFYEQYF
TRBV7-8,-,TRBD1,TRBJ1-5,TGTGCCAGCAGCGCACCCGGGACAGGGCGAAGGAGCAATCAGCCCCAGCATTTT,CASSAPGTGRRSNQPQHF
TRBV28,-,-,TRBJ2-3,TGTGCCAGCAGTCCCCCTTTGAGATCAGATACGCAGTATTTT,CASSPPLRSDTQYF
TRBV5-1,-,TRBD1,TRBJ2-3,TGCGCCAGCAGAATCACAGGGGGGTCGGATACGCAGTATTTT,CASRITGGSDTQYF
TRBV9,-,-,TRBJ2-2,TGTGCCAGCAGCACGGGTGTGGGTACCGGGGAGCTGTTTTTT,CASSTGVGTGELFF
TRBV6-2/TRBV6-3,-,-,TRBJ2-7,TGTGCCAGCAGTGCCGGGCCACAGGGAGAGCAGTACTTC,CASSAGPQGEQYF
TRBV6-5,-,-,TRBJ2-1,TGTGCCAGCAGTTTAAACAGGGGGGGGTCCTACAATGAGCAGTTCTTC,CASSLNRGGSYNEQFF
TRBV27,once,-,TRBJ2-1,TGTGCCAGCAGTTCCGGGGACAATGAGCAGTTCTTC,CASSSGDNEQFF
TRBV5-1,-,TRBD1,TRBJ1-1,TGCGCCAGCAGCGGCCCCAGGGGGACTGAAGCTTTCTTT,CASSGPRGTEAFF
TRBV27,-,-,TRBJ2-1,TGTGCCAGCAGTTTAATAAGCGGGCGTTACAATGAGCAGTTCTTC,CASSLISGRYNEQFF
TRBV7-2,-,-,TRBJ2-1,TGTGCCAGCAGCTTAGTTAGCTTAACCGCCCCGGGTGAGCAGTTCTTC,CASSLVSLTAPGEQFF
TRBV5-6,-,-,TRBJ2-5,TGTGCCAGCAGCTTGGGCAGGGTAACTCCGGAGACCCAGTACTTC,CASSLGRVTPETQYF
TRBV19,-,TRBD1,TRBJ2-2,TGTGCCAGTAGTGCCGGGACAGCGAACACCGGGGAGCTGTTTTTT,CASSAGTANTGELFF
TRBV4-1,once,-,TRBJ1-2,TGCGCCAGCAGCCAGTCCCCAGGGACTCGAGGCTACACCTTC,CASSQSPGTRGYTF
TRBV5-5,-,-,TRBJ2-2,TGTGCCAGCAGCTTGGCCCAGAATACTATTTACACCGGGGAGCTGTTTTTT,CASSLAQNTIYTGELFF
TRBV29-1,-,TRBD1,TRBJ1-2,TGCAGCGTTGGCCGACAGGGAAGGACTAACTATGGCTACACCTTC,CSVGRQGRTNYGYTF
TRBV7-9,once,TRBD1,TRBJ2-4,TGTGCCAGCAGCCTCGCCGGGACAGCAAACATTCAGTACTTC,CASSLAGTANIQYF
TRBV19,-,TRBD1,TRBJ1-1,TGTGCCAGTAGTACCTACAGGGGCAGGGCGAACACTGAAGCTTTCTTT,CASSTYRGRANTEAFF
TRBV2,once,TRBD1,TRBJ2-2,TGTGCCAGCAGGTGGGACAGGGTAACCGGGGAGCTGTTTTTT,CASRWDRVTGELFF
TRBV4-1,once,-,TRBJ2-7,TGCGCCAGCAGCCTAGCCAGGGGCTACGAGCAGTACTTC,CASSLARGYEQYF
TRBV18,-,TRBD2,TRBJ2-3,TGTGCCAGCTCACCCGTGCTAGCGGGAGGGTTTAGTAGCACAGATACGCAGTATTTT,CASSPVLAGGFSSTDTQYF